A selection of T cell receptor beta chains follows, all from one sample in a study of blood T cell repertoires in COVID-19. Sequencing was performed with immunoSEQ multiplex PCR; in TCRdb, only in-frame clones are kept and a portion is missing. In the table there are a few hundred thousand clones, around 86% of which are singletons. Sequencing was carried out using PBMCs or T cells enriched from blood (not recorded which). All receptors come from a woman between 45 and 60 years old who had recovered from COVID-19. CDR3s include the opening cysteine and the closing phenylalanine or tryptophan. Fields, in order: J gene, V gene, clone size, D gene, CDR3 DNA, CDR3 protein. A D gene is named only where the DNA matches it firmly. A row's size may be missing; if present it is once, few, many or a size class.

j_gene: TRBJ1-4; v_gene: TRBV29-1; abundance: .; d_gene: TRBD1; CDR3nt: TGCAGCGTTGAACCCGTGGGACAGGGGGCAACTAATGAAAAACTGTTTTTT; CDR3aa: CSVEPVGQGATNEKLFF
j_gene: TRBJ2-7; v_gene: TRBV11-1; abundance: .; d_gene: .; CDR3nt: TGTGCCAGCAGCTTAGGTTCGGCAGGGGTCTCCTACGAGCAGTACTTC; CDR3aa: CASSLGSAGVSYEQYF
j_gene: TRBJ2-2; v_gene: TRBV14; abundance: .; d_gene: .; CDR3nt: TGTGCCAGCAGCCCTTGGACAGCTGGGGGGCTGTTTTTT; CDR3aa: CASSPWTAGGLFF
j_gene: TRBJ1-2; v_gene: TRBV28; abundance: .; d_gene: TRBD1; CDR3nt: TGTGCCAGCAAAGACAGGGTTAGTTTTTTCTTC; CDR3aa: CASKDRVSFFF
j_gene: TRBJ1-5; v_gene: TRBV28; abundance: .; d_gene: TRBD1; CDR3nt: TGTGCCAGCGTCTCAGTCGACAGGGCCAATCAGCCCCAGCATTTT; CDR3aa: CASVSVDRANQPQHF
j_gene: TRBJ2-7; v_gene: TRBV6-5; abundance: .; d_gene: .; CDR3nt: TGTGCCAGCAGTTACTCGGTCCAGTCTTACGAGCAGTACTTC; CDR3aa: CASSYSVQSYEQYF
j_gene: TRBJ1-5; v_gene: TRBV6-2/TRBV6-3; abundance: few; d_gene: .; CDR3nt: TGTGCCAGCAGTTACTTACAGAGCAATCAGCCCCAGCATTTT; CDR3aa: CASSYLQSNQPQHF
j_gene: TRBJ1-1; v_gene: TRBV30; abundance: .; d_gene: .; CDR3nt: TGTGCCTGGAGGCAGGAGGTGAACACTGAAGCTTTCTTT; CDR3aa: CAWRQEVNTEAFF
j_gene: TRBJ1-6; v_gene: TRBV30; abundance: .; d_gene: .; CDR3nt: TGTGCCTGGAGTGGAGTTTTCGCACCCCTCCACTTT; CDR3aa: CAWSGVFAPLHF
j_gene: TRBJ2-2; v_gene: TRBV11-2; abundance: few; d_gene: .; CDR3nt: TGTGCCAGCAGCTTATCGCGCCTTGGACAGACGAACACCGGGGAGCTGTTTTTT; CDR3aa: CASSLSRLGQTNTGELFF
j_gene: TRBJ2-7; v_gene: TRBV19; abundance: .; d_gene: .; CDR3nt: TGTGCCAGTAGTACGCAGGTTACCTACGAGCAGTACTTC; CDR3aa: CASSTQVTYEQYF
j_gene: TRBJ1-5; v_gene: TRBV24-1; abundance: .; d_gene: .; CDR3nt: TGTGCCACCAGTGCAGGGGGCAATCAGCCCCAGCATTTT; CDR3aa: CATSAGGNQPQHF
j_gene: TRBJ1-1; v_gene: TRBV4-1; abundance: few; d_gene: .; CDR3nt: TGCGCCAGCAGCCAAGAACCTAGTGTTAACACTGAAGCTTTCTTT; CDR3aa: CASSQEPSVNTEAFF
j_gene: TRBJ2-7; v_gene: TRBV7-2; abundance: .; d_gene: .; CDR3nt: TGTGCCAGCAGCTTACTTCGACTAGGGCTGGCCGAGCAGTACTTC; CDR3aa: CASSLLRLGLAEQYF
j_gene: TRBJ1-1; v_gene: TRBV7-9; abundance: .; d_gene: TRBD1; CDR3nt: TGTGCCAGCAGCTTAATCGGCCCAGGGGGGACCCTATCGAACACTGAAGCTTTCTTT; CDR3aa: CASSLIGPGGTLSNTEAFF